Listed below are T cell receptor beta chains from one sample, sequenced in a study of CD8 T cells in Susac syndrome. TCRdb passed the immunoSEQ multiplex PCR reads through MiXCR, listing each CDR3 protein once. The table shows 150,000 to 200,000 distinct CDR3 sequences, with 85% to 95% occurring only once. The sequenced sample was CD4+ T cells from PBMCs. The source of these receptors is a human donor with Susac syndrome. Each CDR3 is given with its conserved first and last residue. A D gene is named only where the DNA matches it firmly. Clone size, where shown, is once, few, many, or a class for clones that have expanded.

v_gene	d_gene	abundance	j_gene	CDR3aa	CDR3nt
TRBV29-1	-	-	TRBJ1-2	CSVTPPRGSYTF	TGCAGCGTCACCCCCCCCCGGGGGAGCTACACCTTC
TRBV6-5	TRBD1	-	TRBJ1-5	CASSRRGRGDQPQHF	TGTGCCAGCAGTAGGAGGGGGCGAGGGGATCAGCCCCAGCATTTT
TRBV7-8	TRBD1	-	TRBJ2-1	CASSPGTGVGNEQFF	TGTGCCAGCAGCCCTGGGACAGGGGTAGGGAATGAGCAGTTCTTC
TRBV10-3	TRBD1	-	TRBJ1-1	CAISEPGQGRGYPEAFF	TGTGCCATCAGTGAACCGGGACAGGGAAGGGGTTACCCTGAAGCTTTCTTT
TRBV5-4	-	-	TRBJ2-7	CASSLWGAWGEQYF	TGTGCCAGCAGCTTGTGGGGGGCATGGGGCGAGCAGTACTTC
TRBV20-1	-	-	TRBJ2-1	CSASGLSYNEQFF	TGCAGTGCAAGTGGGCTATCCTACAATGAGCAGTTCTTC
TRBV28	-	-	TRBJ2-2	CASVTRLWTGELFF	TGTGCCAGCGTAACCCGACTGTGGACCGGGGAGCTGTTTTTT
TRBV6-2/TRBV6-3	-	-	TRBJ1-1	CASRPGVSPEAFF	TGTGCCAGCAGACCAGGGGTAAGCCCTGAAGCTTTCTTT
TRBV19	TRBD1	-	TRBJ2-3	CASSSSRDRGLDTQYF	TGTGCCAGTAGTAGTTCGCGGGACAGGGGTTTAGATACGCAGTATTTT
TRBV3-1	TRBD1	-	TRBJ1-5	CASSQGAGTGGNQPQHF	TGTGCCAGCAGCCAAGGCGCCGGGACAGGGGGCAATCAGCCCCAGCATTTT
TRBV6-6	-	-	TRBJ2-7	CASKQDGSSYEQYF	TGTGCCAGCAAACAGGACGGGAGCTCCTACGAGCAGTACTTC
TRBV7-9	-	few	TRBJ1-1	CASSLEGSYTEAFF	TGTGCCAGCAGCTTAGAGGGATCCTACACTGAAGCTTTCTTT
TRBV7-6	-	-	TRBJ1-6	CASSFRWDNSPLHF	TGTGCCAGCAGCTTCCGGTGGGATAATTCACCCCTCCACTTT
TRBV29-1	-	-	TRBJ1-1	CSVVWGTEAFF	TGCAGCGTTGTGTGGGGAACTGAAGCTTTCTTT
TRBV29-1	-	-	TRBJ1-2	CSVEDLPGRLGYTF	TGCAGCGTTGAAGATCTTCCAGGGCGTCTTGGCTACACCTTC
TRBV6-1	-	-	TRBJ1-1	CATRQVLNTEAFF	TGTGCCACCAGACAGGTATTGAACACTGAAGCTTTCTTT
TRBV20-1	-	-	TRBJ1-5	CSVTGDSGQPQHF	TGCAGTGTAACGGGGGATTCAGGTCAGCCCCAGCATTTT
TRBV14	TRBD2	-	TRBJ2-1	CASSQKRGVYGNEQFF	TGTGCCAGCAGCCAAAAGCGGGGTGTCTATGGCAATGAGCAGTTCTTC
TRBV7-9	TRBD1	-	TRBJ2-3	CASSAHRGRDTDTQYF	TGTGCCAGCAGCGCCCACAGGGGGCGCGACACAGATACGCAGTATTTT
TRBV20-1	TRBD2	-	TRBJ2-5	CSAAVVIAGEETQYF	TGCAGTGCTGCCGTCGTGATAGCGGGGGAAGAGACCCAGTACTTC
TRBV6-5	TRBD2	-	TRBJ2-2	CASSYSTSGRNTGELFF	TGTGCCAGCAGTTACTCGACTAGCGGGCGGAACACCGGGGAGCTGTTTTTT
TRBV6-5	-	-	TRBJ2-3	CASRPTGTDTQYF	TGTGCCAGCAGACCGACAGGCACAGATACGCAGTATTTT
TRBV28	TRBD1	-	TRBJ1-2	CASSTGQGGYGYTF	TGTGCCAGCAGTACAGGACAGGGTGGCTATGGCTACACCTTC
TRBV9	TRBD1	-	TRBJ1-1	CASSNTGVDGEAFF	TGTGCCAGCAGCAACACAGGGGTTGATGGTGAAGCTTTCTTT
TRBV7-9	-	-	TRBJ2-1	CASSLRRLAYNEQFF	TGTGCCAGCAGCTTAAGGAGACTAGCCTACAATGAGCAGTTCTTC
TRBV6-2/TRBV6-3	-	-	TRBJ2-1	CASSYLTILANEQFF	TGTGCCAGCAGTTACTTGACGATTCTAGCGAATGAGCAGTTCTTC
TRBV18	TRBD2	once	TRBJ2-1	CASSGTSGLNEQFF	TGTGCCAGCTCAGGGACTAGCGGTCTTAATGAGCAGTTCTTC
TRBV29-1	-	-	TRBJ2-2	CSVEDEGRANTGELFF	TGCAGCGTTGAAGATGAGGGCAGGGCGAACACCGGGGAGCTGTTTTTT
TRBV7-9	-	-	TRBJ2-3	CASRSDKDTQYF	TGTGCCAGCAGATCCGATAAGGATACGCAGTATTTT
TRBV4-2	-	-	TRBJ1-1	CASSQVPGAGTEAFF	TGTGCCAGCAGCCAAGTTCCGGGCGCGGGCACTGAAGCTTTCTTT
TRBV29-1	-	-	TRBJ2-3	CSVAGADTQYF	TGCAGCGTTGCAGGGGCAGATACGCAGTATTTT
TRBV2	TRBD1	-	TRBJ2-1	CATGQAYNEQFF	TGTGCCACGGGACAGGCCTACAATGAGCAGTTCTTC
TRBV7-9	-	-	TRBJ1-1	CASSFKGVDTEAFF	TGTGCCAGCAGCTTCAAAGGGGTCGACACTGAAGCTTTCTTT
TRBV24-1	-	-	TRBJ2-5	CATSDSRSFQETQYF	TGTGCCACCAGTGATTCTCGGAGTTTCCAAGAGACCCAGTACTTC
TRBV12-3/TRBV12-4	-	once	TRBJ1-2	CASSFSNYGYTF	TGTGCCAGCAGTTTTTCGAACTATGGCTACACCTTC
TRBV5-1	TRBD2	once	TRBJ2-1	CASSLEGLAGGFYNEQFF	TGCGCCAGCAGCTTGGAAGGACTAGCGGGGGGTTTCTACAATGAGCAGTTCTTC
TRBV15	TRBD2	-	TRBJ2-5	CATSLAGLQETQYF	TGTGCCACCAGCTTAGCGGGGTTACAAGAGACCCAGTACTTC
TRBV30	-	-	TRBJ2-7	CAWRGRGAGSYEQYF	TGTGCCTGGAGAGGCAGGGGTGCAGGCTCCTACGAGCAGTACTTC
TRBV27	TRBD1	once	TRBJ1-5	CASSEDRGGRQPQHF	TGTGCCAGCAGCGAAGACAGGGGGGGAAGACAGCCCCAGCATTTT
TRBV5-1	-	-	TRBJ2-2	CASSLDRLYTGELFF	TGCGCCAGCAGCTTGGACCGGCTATACACCGGGGAGCTGTTTTTT
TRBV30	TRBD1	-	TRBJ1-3	CAAPRTGSGNTIYF	TGTGCCGCCCCACGGACAGGGTCCGGAAACACCATATATTTT
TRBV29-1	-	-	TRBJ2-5	CSVGRGQETQYF	TGCAGCGTTGGGCGTGGGCAAGAGACCCAGTACTTC
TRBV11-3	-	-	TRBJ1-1	CASRLNRENTEAFF	TGTGCCAGCAGACTTAACAGGGAGAACACTGAAGCTTTCTTT
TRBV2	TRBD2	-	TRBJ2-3	CASLKEVAGAYTQYF	TGTGCCAGCCTTAAGGAGGTAGCGGGAGCGTATACGCAGTATTTT
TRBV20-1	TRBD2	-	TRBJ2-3	CSARVGRANTDTQYF	TGCAGTGCTAGAGTGGGGAGGGCCAACACAGATACGCAGTATTTT
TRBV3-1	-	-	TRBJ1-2	CASSQGVGTIYGYTF	TGTGCCAGCAGCCAAGGGGTCGGTACCATCTATGGCTACACCTTC
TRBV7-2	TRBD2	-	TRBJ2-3	CASRLLAATSTDTQYF	TGTGCCAGCAGATTGCTAGCGGCAACTAGCACAGATACGCAGTATTTT
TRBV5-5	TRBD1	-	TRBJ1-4	CASSLDRGREKLFF	TGTGCCAGCAGCCTGGACAGGGGGAGGGAAAAACTGTTTTTT
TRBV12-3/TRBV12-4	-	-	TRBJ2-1	CASSPQRRADEQFF	TGTGCCAGCAGTCCACAACGCAGGGCCGATGAGCAGTTCTTC
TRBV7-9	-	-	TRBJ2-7	CASSQTGYEQYF	TGTGCCAGCAGTCAGACAGGCTACGAGCAGTACTTC
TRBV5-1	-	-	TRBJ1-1	CASSLAGDTEAFF	TGCGCCAGCAGCTTGGCAGGGGACACTGAAGCTTTCTTT
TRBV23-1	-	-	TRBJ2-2	CASSHSPRRGRNTGELFF	TGCGCCAGCAGTCACTCCCCCCGGCGGGGTAGAAACACCGGGGAGCTGTTTTTT
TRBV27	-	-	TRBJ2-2	CASSSRIKQDTGELFF	TGTGCCAGCAGTTCCAGGATAAAACAAGACACCGGGGAGCTGTTTTTT
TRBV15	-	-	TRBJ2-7	CATSRDPGTEQYF	TGTGCCACCAGCAGAGATCCCGGGACCGAGCAGTACTTC
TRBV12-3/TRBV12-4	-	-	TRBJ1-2	CASSFEGWYYGYTF	TGTGCCAGCAGTTTTGAGGGCTGGTACTATGGCTACACCTTC
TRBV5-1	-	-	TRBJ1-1	CASSLYDSMNTEAFF	TGCGCCAGCAGCTTGTATGACAGCATGAACACTGAAGCTTTCTTT